Listed below are T cell receptor beta chains from one sample, sequenced in a study of shared clonotypes between healthy human individuals. TCRdb's table, derived via immunoSEQ multiplex PCR, lists solely in-frame clones and lacks some. The data contain nearly 2 million clones, approximately 94% of them seen just once; the ten biggest clones take up 1.2%. Sequences were obtained from naive CD8+ T cells sorted from blood. The source of these receptors is a man younger than 35 in good health. Both conserved end residues are part of each CDR3. D genes are given only for firm matches. Size is omitted from some rows. Given values are once, few, many or a class for expanded clones.

j_gene: TRBJ2-1; abundance: -; v_gene: TRBV6-1; d_gene: -; CDR3nt: TGTGCCAGCAGTGAAGGGAGCGGACCCTACAATGAGCAGTTCTTC; CDR3aa: CASSEGSGPYNEQFF
j_gene: TRBJ2-6; abundance: -; v_gene: TRBV7-8; d_gene: -; CDR3nt: TGTGCCAGCAGCTTAGCGTGGGTCTCTGGGGCCAACGTCCTGACTTTC; CDR3aa: CASSLAWVSGANVLTF
j_gene: TRBJ1-2; abundance: -; v_gene: TRBV5-4; d_gene: TRBD1; CDR3nt: TGTGCCAGCAGCTTGGACGGGACAGGGTTTGACTATGGCTACACCTTC; CDR3aa: CASSLDGTGFDYGYTF
j_gene: TRBJ2-4; abundance: -; v_gene: TRBV11-2; d_gene: -; CDR3nt: TGTGCCAGCAGCTTAGGAAACCGGGAGTTCCTTCTAGCCAAAAACATTCAGTACTTC; CDR3aa: CASSLGNREFLLAKNIQYF
j_gene: TRBJ2-5; abundance: -; v_gene: TRBV28; d_gene: TRBD1; CDR3nt: TGTGCCAGCAGTCCATTCTCAGGGGGTGAGACCCAGTACTTC; CDR3aa: CASSPFSGGETQYF
j_gene: TRBJ1-4; abundance: -; v_gene: TRBV10-1; d_gene: -; CDR3nt: TGCGCCAGCAGTGACGGGGGGAGCGGAAAACTGTTTTTT; CDR3aa: CASSDGGSGKLFF
j_gene: TRBJ1-1; abundance: -; v_gene: TRBV4-1; d_gene: -; CDR3nt: TGCGCCAGCAGGGCTAACAGGGTGAACACTGAAGCTTTCTTT; CDR3aa: CASRANRVNTEAFF
j_gene: TRBJ2-5; abundance: -; v_gene: TRBV6-1; d_gene: TRBD1; CDR3nt: TGTGCCAGCAGTCCTTCTCGACAGGGGGCGGAGACCCAGTACTTC; CDR3aa: CASSPSRQGAETQYF
j_gene: TRBJ2-5; abundance: -; v_gene: TRBV13; d_gene: TRBD1; CDR3nt: TGTGCCAGCAGCTTCGGGACAGGGGGCCAAGAGACCCAGTACTTC; CDR3aa: CASSFGTGGQETQYF
j_gene: TRBJ2-7; abundance: -; v_gene: TRBV18; d_gene: -; CDR3nt: TGTGCCAGCTCACTTGGGAGATCCTACGAGCAGTACTTC; CDR3aa: CASSLGRSYEQYF
j_gene: TRBJ1-6; abundance: few; v_gene: TRBV19; d_gene: -; CDR3nt: TGTGCCAGTAGTGCGTACAGGGATCTCTCCTATAATTCACCCCTCCACTTT; CDR3aa: CASSAYRDLSYNSPLHF
j_gene: TRBJ1-1; abundance: -; v_gene: TRBV5-4; d_gene: -; CDR3nt: TGTGCCAGCAGTTTACAAAAATACACTGAAGCTTTCTTT; CDR3aa: CASSLQKYTEAFF
j_gene: TRBJ2-1; abundance: -; v_gene: TRBV5-6; d_gene: -; CDR3nt: TGTGCCAGCAGCTTGTGGGTGGACAAATACAATGAGCAGTTCTTC; CDR3aa: CASSLWVDKYNEQFF
j_gene: TRBJ2-3; abundance: -; v_gene: TRBV27; d_gene: -; CDR3nt: TGTGCCAGCAGTTCGGGGGCGGGTTCGATCGCAGATACGCAGTATTTT; CDR3aa: CASSSGAGSIADTQYF
j_gene: TRBJ2-5; abundance: -; v_gene: TRBV28; d_gene: -; CDR3nt: TGTGCCAGCAGTCAGATCACTCACCAAGAGACCCAGTACTTC; CDR3aa: CASSQITHQETQYF
j_gene: TRBJ1-2; abundance: -; v_gene: TRBV28; d_gene: -; CDR3nt: TGTGCCAGCAGTCCTTTTGGCAGAGCTAACTATGGCTACACCTTC; CDR3aa: CASSPFGRANYGYTF
j_gene: TRBJ2-1; abundance: -; v_gene: TRBV27; d_gene: -; CDR3nt: TGTGCCAGCAGCCTAGGGGGCAATGAGCAGTTCTTC; CDR3aa: CASSLGGNEQFF
j_gene: TRBJ2-1; abundance: -; v_gene: TRBV19; d_gene: -; CDR3nt: TGTGCCAGTAGTATGCCGGAGAGCTCCTACAATGAGCAGTTCTTC; CDR3aa: CASSMPESSYNEQFF
j_gene: TRBJ2-2; abundance: -; v_gene: TRBV5-1; d_gene: TRBD1; CDR3nt: TGCGCCAGCAGCTTGGAGGACAGGGGTGGGACCGGGGAGCTGTTTTTT; CDR3aa: CASSLEDRGGTGELFF
j_gene: TRBJ2-7; abundance: -; v_gene: TRBV4-3; d_gene: TRBD2; CDR3nt: TGCGCCAGCAGCCTTTCGGCTAGCGGGAGCTACTCCTACGAGCAGTACTTC; CDR3aa: CASSLSASGSYSYEQYF
j_gene: TRBJ2-1; abundance: -; v_gene: TRBV6-5; d_gene: -; CDR3nt: TGTGCCAGCAGGGAGGCGGGCGACGGGTACAATGAGCAGTTCTTC; CDR3aa: CASREAGDGYNEQFF
j_gene: TRBJ2-2; abundance: -; v_gene: TRBV7-6; d_gene: -; CDR3nt: TGTGCCAGCAGCTTAAAGGTGATGGCGGATCCCGGGGAGCTGTTTTTT; CDR3aa: CASSLKVMADPGELFF
j_gene: TRBJ2-7; abundance: -; v_gene: TRBV6-5; d_gene: TRBD1; CDR3nt: TGTGCCAGCAGTTACTCCCAGGGGGCCGAGCAGTACTTC; CDR3aa: CASSYSQGAEQYF
j_gene: TRBJ2-1; abundance: -; v_gene: TRBV4-1; d_gene: -; CDR3nt: TGCGCCAGCACCCGCGGGGCTGAGCAGTTCTTC; CDR3aa: CASTRGAEQFF
j_gene: TRBJ2-3; abundance: -; v_gene: TRBV13; d_gene: -; CDR3nt: TGTGCCAGCAGCTCGCAACCTATTACGCAGTATTTT; CDR3aa: CASSSQPITQYF
j_gene: TRBJ2-1; abundance: -; v_gene: TRBV7-8; d_gene: -; CDR3nt: TGTGCCAGCAGCGTAACAGGGTCCTCCTACAATGAGCAGTTCTTC; CDR3aa: CASSVTGSSYNEQFF
j_gene: TRBJ2-1; abundance: once; v_gene: TRBV5-1; d_gene: TRBD2; CDR3nt: TGCGCCAGCAGCTTGGAGGCGGGAGGGCCCTACAATGAGCAGTTCTTC; CDR3aa: CASSLEAGGPYNEQFF
j_gene: TRBJ2-2; abundance: -; v_gene: TRBV5-6; d_gene: -; CDR3nt: TGTGCCAGCAGCTCGGTTGGGGAGAACACCGGGGAGCTGTTTTTT; CDR3aa: CASSSVGENTGELFF
j_gene: TRBJ2-4; abundance: once; v_gene: TRBV6-1; d_gene: -; CDR3nt: TGTGCCAGCAAGGACGTCGGTCGAGACATTCAGTACTTC; CDR3aa: CASKDVGRDIQYF
j_gene: TRBJ2-5; abundance: -; v_gene: TRBV2; d_gene: -; CDR3nt: TGTGCCAGCAGTGAGCGCCCCGGACTGGTGGTGGAGACCCAGTACTTC; CDR3aa: CASSERPGLVVETQYF
j_gene: TRBJ2-7; abundance: -; v_gene: TRBV5-5; d_gene: -; CDR3nt: TGTGCCAGCAGCTTGGCCGGCGGGAACGAATACGAGCAGTACTTC; CDR3aa: CASSLAGGNEYEQYF
j_gene: TRBJ2-7; abundance: -; v_gene: TRBV28; d_gene: -; CDR3nt: TGTGCCAGCAGTCCTCCTGGAGGGGCTGGAGAGCAGTACTTC; CDR3aa: CASSPPGGAGEQYF
j_gene: TRBJ1-1; abundance: -; v_gene: TRBV29-1; d_gene: -; CDR3nt: TGCAGCGCCGTCAACACTGAAGCTTTCTTT; CDR3aa: CSAVNTEAFF
j_gene: TRBJ1-4; abundance: -; v_gene: TRBV27; d_gene: -; CDR3nt: TGTGCCAGCAGTACCGGAACCGGCGGTGTTGAAAAACTGTTTTTT; CDR3aa: CASSTGTGGVEKLFF
j_gene: TRBJ2-7; abundance: -; v_gene: TRBV6-5; d_gene: TRBD2; CDR3nt: TGTGCCAGCAGTTACGCTGCGGGAGTGTCCTACGAGCAGTACTTC; CDR3aa: CASSYAAGVSYEQYF
j_gene: TRBJ2-1; abundance: -; v_gene: TRBV7-3; d_gene: TRBD2; CDR3nt: TGTGCCAGCAGCTCTAGCGGGCCTTACAATGAGCAGTTCTTC; CDR3aa: CASSSSGPYNEQFF